The T cell receptor (beta chain) under discussion was sequenced for a study of shared clonotypes between healthy human individuals. About the study: The study drew on a couple of women and a few men aged 18 to 49 as donors. Study outcomes and limitations: Clonotype sharing levels among donors were expected to vary with sequencing depth.

Naive CD8 cells lacked CD45RO and underwent positive selection for CCR7, leaving out terminally differentiated effector memory CD45RA+ cells. Per the study methods: ImmunoSEQ output lacked quality scores and full-length reads, limiting matched filtering. Profiling relied on immunoSEQ multiplex PCR, and the TCRdb table lists in-frame clones only, not all of them. The D gene and trimming were derived from the DNA, and the V and J assignments and clone size from that table. The table includes millions of clones, about 92% detected once. V lost 3 bases and J lost 2, with 9 bases in between. Germline V gene lookup returns CDR1 MGHDK and CDR2 SYGVNS. This CDR3 spans 14 amino acids. A word on this clone: Its antigen is currently unknown.

The J gene is TRBJ2-3, the V gene TRBV25-1; D gene uncertain. The TCR was taken from a man between 18 and 35 years old in good health. Some clones in this sample may be carry-over from other donors' samples. The specimen was naive CD8+ T cells from PBMCs. CDR3 in DNA: TGTGCCAGCAGTGATTCCCCCCTCACAGATACGCAGTATTTT. It translates to CASSDSPLTDTQYF.